This is a list of T cell receptor beta chains from one sample in a study of T cell changes during pregnancy in multiple sclerosis. Clones were read by immunoSEQ multiplex PCR, and TCRdb kept only the in-frame ones, dropping some. The sample lists under 75,000 clones; 80% to 95% were seen once. Sample: CD4+ T cells from peripheral blood mononuclear cells, taken after pregnancy. Receptors originate from a female donor with multiple sclerosis, enrolled in a pregnancy study. Each CDR3 is given with its conserved first and last residue. The D gene is left open where the match is weak. Expanded clones are given a class, and other clones once, few, many or no size at all.

d_call j_call clone_size v_call cdr3_aa cdr3_nt
TRBD1 TRBJ2-7 - TRBV7-9 CASSLRGGQGAREQYF TGTGCCAGCAGCTTACGGGGGGGACAGGGGGCGCGGGAGCAGTACTTC
- TRBJ1-4 - TRBV2 CASKEGTQREKLFF TGTGCCAGCAAGGAGGGGACGCAAAGAGAAAAACTGTTTTTT
- TRBJ2-1 - TRBV11-2 CASSLVTGWAHNEQFF TGTGCCAGCAGCCTAGTTACGGGATGGGCGCACAATGAGCAGTTCTTC
TRBD1 TRBJ2-7 - TRBV5-4 CASSRPRDSSYEQYF TGTGCCAGCAGCCGTCCCCGGGACAGCTCCTACGAGCAGTACTTC
- TRBJ1-4 - TRBV5-1 CASSLDTTNEKLFF TGCGCCAGCAGCTTGGACACAACTAATGAAAAACTGTTTTTT
- TRBJ2-7 - TRBV18 CASSRSGSYEQYF TGTGCCAGCTCACGATCAGGGTCCTACGAGCAGTACTTC
TRBD2 TRBJ2-5 - TRBV2 CASSPTSGRGETQYF TGTGCCAGCAGTCCTACTAGCGGGAGGGGGGAGACCCAGTACTTC
- TRBJ2-7 once TRBV5-4 CASSSGRTALGEQYF TGTGCCAGCAGTTCCGGACGGACTGCCCTGGGCGAGCAGTACTTC
TRBD1 TRBJ1-6 - TRBV18 CASSPTGGANSPLHF TGTGCCAGCTCACCCACAGGGGGGGCCAATTCACCCCTCCACTTT
- TRBJ1-2 - TRBV4-2 CASSQEEGWRYGYTF TGTGCCAGCAGCCAAGAGGAGGGTTGGAGATATGGCTACACCTTC
TRBD2 TRBJ2-5 - TRBV7-9 CASSYGLAGETQYF TGTGCCAGCAGCTACGGACTAGCAGGAGAGACCCAGTACTTC
TRBD1 TRBJ1-6 - TRBV19 CASTRGTGGNSPLHF TGTGCCAGTACTCGGGGGACAGGGGGAAATTCACCCCTCCACTTT
TRBD2 TRBJ2-7 - TRBV27 CASSLGGRDPTYEQYF TGTGCCAGCAGTTTAGGAGGGAGGGACCCCACCTACGAGCAGTACTTC
- TRBJ1-1 - TRBV2 CASRGKQGGSTEAFF TGTGCCAGCAGGGGTAAACAGGGAGGGAGCACTGAAGCTTTCTTT
- TRBJ1-4 - TRBV7-9 CASSRGGSGEKLFF TGTGCCAGCAGCCGCGGGGGCTCTGGAGAAAAACTGTTTTTT
TRBD1 TRBJ1-2 - TRBV5-1 CASSLSTGVDYGYTF TGCGCCAGCAGCTTGTCGACAGGGGTTGACTATGGCTACACCTTC
- TRBJ1-4 - TRBV2 CASRLTPQRGERNEKLFF TGTGCCAGCAGGCTTACTCCTCAGCGTGGGGAGAGGAATGAAAAACTGTTTTTT
- TRBJ1-1 - TRBV30 CAWSLATEAFF TGTGCCTGGAGTTTGGCAACTGAAGCTTTCTTT
- TRBJ1-1 once TRBV5-1 CASSLGLAVNTEAFF TGCGCCAGCAGCTTGGGACTCGCAGTTAACACTGAAGCTTTCTTT
- TRBJ2-3 - TRBV2 CASFRGGLEDTQYF TGTGCCAGCTTCCGCGGGGGCTTGGAAGATACGCAGTATTTT
- TRBJ2-7 - TRBV11-2 CASSLGPPSYEQYF TGTGCCAGCAGCTTAGGCCCTCCCAGCTACGAGCAGTACTTC
- TRBJ2-7 - TRBV7-6 CASSLEFGEQYF TGTGCCAGCAGCTTAGAATTCGGCGAGCAGTACTTC
- TRBJ2-1 - TRBV10-1 CASSTPGLSYNEQFF TGCGCCAGCAGTACCCCCGGGTTATCCTACAATGAGCAGTTCTTC
TRBD1 TRBJ2-7 - TRBV19 CASSMGVGQGVSNEQYF TGTGCCAGTAGTATGGGAGTAGGACAGGGGGTATCCAACGAGCAGTACTTC
- TRBJ2-7 - TRBV28 CASRHYVGSPQVGGEQYF TGTGCCAGCAGACATTACGTCGGGAGCCCACAGGTGGGAGGCGAGCAGTACTTC
- TRBJ1-4 - TRBV7-6 CASRRGGLANNEKLFF TGTGCCAGCAGAAGGGGGGGCCTCGCTAATAATGAAAAACTGTTTTTT
TRBD2 TRBJ2-3 - TRBV5-1 CASSLDSGGAPDTQYF TGCGCCAGCAGCTTGGATAGCGGGGGGGCCCCAGATACGCAGTATTTT
TRBD1 TRBJ1-2 - TRBV7-9 CASSLGGTGDGYTF TGTGCCAGCAGCTTAGGGGGGACAGGGGACGGCTACACCTTC
TRBD1 TRBJ2-7 - TRBV5-1 CASSFGQGTNEQYF TGCGCCAGCAGCTTTGGACAGGGGACGAACGAGCAGTACTTC
- TRBJ1-2 - TRBV28 CASSSGVGEGVGGYTF TGTGCCAGCAGCTCGGGGGTTGGGGAGGGAGTAGGTGGCTACACCTTC
TRBD1 TRBJ1-1 - TRBV5-1 CASSPGTGGDEAFF TGCGCCAGCAGCCCCGGGACAGGGGGGGATGAAGCTTTCTTT
TRBD1 TRBJ1-1 - TRBV14 CASSQRTSTGMDTEAFF TGTGCCAGCAGCCAACGAACTTCGACAGGGATGGACACTGAAGCTTTCTTT
- TRBJ2-5 - TRBV29-1 CSVEGRGIRTQYF TGCAGCGTTGAAGGACGGGGAATTCGGACCCAGTACTTC
- TRBJ1-1 - TRBV18 CASSLKGGDTEAFF TGTGCCAGCTCACTCAAGGGAGGGGACACTGAAGCTTTCTTT
- TRBJ2-3 - TRBV4-1 CASSQDKLGRGTETRGTQYF TGCGCCAGCAGCCAAGATAAGCTAGGGCGCGGGACAGAGACGCGTGGTACGCAGTATTTT
- TRBJ2-2 - TRBV12-1 CASSSGGDTGELFF TGTGCCAGCAGCTCGGGGGGCGATACCGGGGAGCTGTTTTTT
- TRBJ1-2 - TRBV6-6 CASNQRGTNYGYTF TGTGCCAGCAACCAAAGGGGGACTAACTATGGCTACACCTTC
TRBD1 TRBJ1-6 - TRBV27 CASSLGGQFNSPLHF TGTGCCAGCAGTTTAGGGGGACAGTTTAATTCACCCCTCCACTTT
TRBD1 TRBJ2-2 - TRBV19 CASSKDRGRVTGELFF TGTGCCAGTAGTAAAGACAGGGGGCGAGTCACCGGGGAGCTGTTTTTT
TRBD1 TRBJ1-2 - TRBV19 CASSTYRGEGVYGYTF TGTGCCAGTAGTACCTACAGGGGAGAGGGGGTCTATGGCTACACCTTC
- TRBJ2-1 - TRBV5-1 CASSLERQSSYNEQFF TGCGCCAGCAGCTTGGAGCGACAGAGCTCCTACAATGAGCAGTTCTTC
- TRBJ2-7 - TRBV4-1 CASSRDLTGSSYEQYF TGCGCCAGCAGCCGGGATCTAACAGGGAGCTCCTACGAGCAGTACTTC
- TRBJ1-2 - TRBV18 CASSPLGQREGYTF TGTGCCAGCTCACCCTTGGGGCAGCGAGAAGGCTACACCTTC
- TRBJ1-5 - TRBV19 CASSTTTRGGLQPQHF TGTGCCAGTAGTACCACGACACGGGGGGGGTTACAGCCCCAGCATTTT
TRBD1 TRBJ1-2 - TRBV2 CASSMDQGGLGTF TGTGCCAGCAGTATGGACCAGGGGGGTTTGGGCACCTTC
- TRBJ1-1 few TRBV28 CASSSQYTEAFF TGTGCCAGCAGTTCTCAGTACACTGAAGCTTTCTTT
- TRBJ1-6 few TRBV19 CASSTGSYNSPLHF TGTGCCAGTTCTACAGGATCCTATAATTCACCCCTCCACTTT
- TRBJ2-2 once TRBV4-2 CASSPRTAYSGELFF TGTGCCAGCAGCCCTCGTACGGCCTACAGCGGGGAGCTGTTTTTT
- TRBJ1-1 - TRBV9 CASSVGQILNTEAFF TGTGCCAGCAGCGTAGGGCAGATCCTTAACACTGAAGCTTTCTTT
TRBD2 TRBJ2-2 - TRBV6-6 CASSWSGRDTGELFF TGTGCCAGCAGTTGGAGCGGGAGGGACACCGGGGAGCTGTTTTTT
- TRBJ2-7 - TRBV6-7 CASSYNRAGEQYF TGTGCCAGCAGTTACAACAGGGCGGGCGAGCAGTACTTC
- TRBJ2-7 - TRBV5-6 CASSPRRALSYEQYF TGTGCCAGCAGCCCGCGGAGGGCATTGTCCTACGAGCAGTACTTC
- TRBJ1-3 - TRBV11-2 CASSPRTASPAFSGNTIYF TGTGCCAGCAGTCCAAGGACAGCTTCTCCAGCCTTCTCTGGAAACACCATATATTTT